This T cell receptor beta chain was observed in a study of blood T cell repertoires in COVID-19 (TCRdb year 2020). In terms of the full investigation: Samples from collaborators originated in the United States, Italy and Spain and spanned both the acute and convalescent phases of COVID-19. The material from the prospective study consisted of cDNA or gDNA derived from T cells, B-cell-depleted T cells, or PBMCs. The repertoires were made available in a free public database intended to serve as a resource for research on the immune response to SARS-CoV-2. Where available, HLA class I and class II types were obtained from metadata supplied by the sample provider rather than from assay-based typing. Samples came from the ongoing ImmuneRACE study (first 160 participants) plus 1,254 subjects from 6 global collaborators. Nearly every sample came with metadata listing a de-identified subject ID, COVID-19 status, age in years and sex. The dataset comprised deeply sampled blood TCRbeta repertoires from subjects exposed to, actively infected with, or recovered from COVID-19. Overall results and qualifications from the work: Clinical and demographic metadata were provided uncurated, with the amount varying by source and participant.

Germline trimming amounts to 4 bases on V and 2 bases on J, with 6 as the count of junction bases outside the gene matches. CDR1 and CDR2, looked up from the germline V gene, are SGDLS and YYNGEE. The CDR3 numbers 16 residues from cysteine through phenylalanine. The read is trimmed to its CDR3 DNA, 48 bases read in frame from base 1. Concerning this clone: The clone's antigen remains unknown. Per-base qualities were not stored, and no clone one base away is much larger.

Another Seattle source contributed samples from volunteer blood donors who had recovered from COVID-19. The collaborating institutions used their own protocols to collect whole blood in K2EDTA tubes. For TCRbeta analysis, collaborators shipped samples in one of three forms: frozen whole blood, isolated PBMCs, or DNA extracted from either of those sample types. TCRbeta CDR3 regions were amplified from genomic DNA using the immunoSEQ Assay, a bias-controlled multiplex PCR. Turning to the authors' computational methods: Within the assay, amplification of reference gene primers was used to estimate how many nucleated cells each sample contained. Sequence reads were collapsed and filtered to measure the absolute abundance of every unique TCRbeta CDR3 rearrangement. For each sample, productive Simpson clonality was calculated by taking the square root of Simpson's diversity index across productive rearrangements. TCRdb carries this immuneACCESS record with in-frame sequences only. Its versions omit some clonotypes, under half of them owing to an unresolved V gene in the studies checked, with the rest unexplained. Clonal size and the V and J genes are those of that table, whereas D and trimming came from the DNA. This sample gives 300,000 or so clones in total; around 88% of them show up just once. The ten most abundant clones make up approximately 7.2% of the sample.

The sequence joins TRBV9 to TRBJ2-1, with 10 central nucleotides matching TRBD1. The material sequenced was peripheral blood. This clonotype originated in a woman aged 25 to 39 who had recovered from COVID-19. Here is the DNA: TGTGCCAGCAGCCTTCAGGGACAGGGGACCTACAATGAGCAGTTCTTC. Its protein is CASSLQGQGTYNEQFF. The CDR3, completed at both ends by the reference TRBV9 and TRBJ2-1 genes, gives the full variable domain DSGVTQTPKHLITATGQRVTLRCSPRSGDLSVYWYQQSLDQGLQFLIQYYNGEERAKGNILERFSAQQFPDLHSELNLSSLELGDSALYFCASSLQGQGTYNEQFFGPGTRLTVL.